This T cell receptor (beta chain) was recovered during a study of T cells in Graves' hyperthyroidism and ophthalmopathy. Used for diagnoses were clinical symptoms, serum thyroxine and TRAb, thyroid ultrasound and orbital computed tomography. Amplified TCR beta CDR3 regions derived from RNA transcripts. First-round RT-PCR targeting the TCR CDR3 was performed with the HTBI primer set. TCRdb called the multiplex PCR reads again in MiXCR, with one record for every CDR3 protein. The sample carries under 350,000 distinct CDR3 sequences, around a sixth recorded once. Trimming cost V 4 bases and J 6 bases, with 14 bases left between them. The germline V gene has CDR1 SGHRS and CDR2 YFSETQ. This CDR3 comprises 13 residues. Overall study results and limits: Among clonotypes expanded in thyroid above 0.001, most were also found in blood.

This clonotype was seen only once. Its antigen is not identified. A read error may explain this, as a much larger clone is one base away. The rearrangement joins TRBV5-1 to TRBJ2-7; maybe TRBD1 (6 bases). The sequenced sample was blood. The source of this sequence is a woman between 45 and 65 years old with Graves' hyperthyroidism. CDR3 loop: CASSAGDNIEQYF. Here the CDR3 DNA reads TGCGCCAGCAGCGCAGGGGACAACATCGAGCAGTACTTC.